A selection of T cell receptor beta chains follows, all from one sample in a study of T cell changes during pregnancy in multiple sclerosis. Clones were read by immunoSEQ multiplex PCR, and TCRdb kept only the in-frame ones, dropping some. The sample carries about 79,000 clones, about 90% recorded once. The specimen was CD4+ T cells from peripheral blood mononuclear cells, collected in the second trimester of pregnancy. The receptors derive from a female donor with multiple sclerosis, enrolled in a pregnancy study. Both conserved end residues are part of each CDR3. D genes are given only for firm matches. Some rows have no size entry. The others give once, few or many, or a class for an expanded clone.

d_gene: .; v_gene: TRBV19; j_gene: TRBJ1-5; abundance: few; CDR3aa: CASSITGNQPQHF; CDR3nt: TGTGCCAGTAGTATAACAGGGAATCAGCCCCAGCATTTT
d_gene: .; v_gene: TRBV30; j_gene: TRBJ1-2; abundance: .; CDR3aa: CAWSVSRAVHGYTF; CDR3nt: TGTGCCTGGAGTGTCAGCAGGGCGGTCCATGGCTACACCTTC
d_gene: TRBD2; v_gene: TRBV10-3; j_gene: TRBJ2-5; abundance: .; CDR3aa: CAISGSSGGIQETQYF; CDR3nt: TGTGCCATCAGTGGATCTAGCGGGGGGATCCAAGAGACCCAGTACTTC
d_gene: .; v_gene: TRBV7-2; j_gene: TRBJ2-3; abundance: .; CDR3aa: CASSLRDGTDTQYF; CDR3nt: TGTGCCAGCAGCTTGCGGGACGGTACGGATACGCAGTATTTT
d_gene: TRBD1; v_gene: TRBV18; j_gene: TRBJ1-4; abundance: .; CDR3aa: CASSPGQGVSEKLFF; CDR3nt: TGTGCCAGCTCACCGGGACAGGGGGTTAGCGAAAAACTGTTTTTT
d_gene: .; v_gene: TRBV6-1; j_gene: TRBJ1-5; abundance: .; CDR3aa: CASSEVAGIGQPQHF; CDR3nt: TGTGCCAGCAGTGAAGTGGCAGGGATCGGTCAGCCCCAGCATTTT
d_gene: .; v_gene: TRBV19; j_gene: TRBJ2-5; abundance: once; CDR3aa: CASTMGGRFAGQETQYF; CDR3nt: TGTGCCAGTACCATGGGGGGACGTTTTGCGGGACAAGAGACCCAGTACTTC
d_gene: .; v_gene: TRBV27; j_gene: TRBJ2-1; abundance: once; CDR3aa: CASSSSRTKQGEQFF; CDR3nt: TGTGCCAGCAGCTCGAGCAGAACCAAACAGGGTGAGCAGTTCTTC
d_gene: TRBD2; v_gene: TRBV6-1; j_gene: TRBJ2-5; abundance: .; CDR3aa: CASNRDSGRETQYF; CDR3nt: TGTGCCAGCAATAGGGATAGCGGGAGAGAGACCCAGTACTTC
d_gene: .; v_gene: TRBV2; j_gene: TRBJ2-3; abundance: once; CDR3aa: CASSPSSFRQYF; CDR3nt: TGTGCCAGCTCCCCTTCCTCTTTTAGGCAGTATTTT
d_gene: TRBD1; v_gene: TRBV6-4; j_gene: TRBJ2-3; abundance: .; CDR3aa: CASSEGAGGLTQYF; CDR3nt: TGTGCCAGCAGTGAAGGGGCAGGGGGCTTAACGCAGTATTTT
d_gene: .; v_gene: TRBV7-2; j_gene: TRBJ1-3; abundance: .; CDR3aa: CASSFRDTIYF; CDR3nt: TGTGCCAGCAGCTTCCGGGACACCATATATTTT
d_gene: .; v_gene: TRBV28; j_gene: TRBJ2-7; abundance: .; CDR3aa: CASSSQAGTLYSYEQYF; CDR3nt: TGTGCCAGCAGTTCTCAAGCCGGGACACTCTACTCCTACGAGCAGTACTTC
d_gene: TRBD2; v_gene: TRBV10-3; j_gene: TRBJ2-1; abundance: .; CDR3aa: CAISETTPGLASNEQFF; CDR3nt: TGTGCCATCAGTGAGACCACACCGGGACTAGCGTCCAATGAGCAGTTCTTC
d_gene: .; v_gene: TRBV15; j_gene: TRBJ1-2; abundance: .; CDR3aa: CATSGPAIENYGYTF; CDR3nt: TGTGCCACCAGCGGCCCCGCCATTGAAAACTATGGCTACACCTTC
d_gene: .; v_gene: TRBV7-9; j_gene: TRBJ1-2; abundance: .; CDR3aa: CASTPFPPFNNLQGGYTF; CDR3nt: TGTGCCAGCACCCCTTTTCCCCCCTTCAATAACTTGCAGGGGGGCTACACCTTC
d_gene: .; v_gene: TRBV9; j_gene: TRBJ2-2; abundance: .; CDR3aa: CASSIQQGGTGELFF; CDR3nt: TGTGCCAGCAGCATTCAACAGGGAGGGACCGGGGAGCTGTTTTTT
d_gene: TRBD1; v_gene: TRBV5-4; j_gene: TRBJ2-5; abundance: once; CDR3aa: CASSIRDRGTQETQYF; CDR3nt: TGTGCCAGCAGCATACGGGACAGGGGCACACAAGAGACCCAGTACTTC
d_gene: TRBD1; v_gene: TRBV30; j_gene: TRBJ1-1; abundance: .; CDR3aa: CAWSNRGATEAFF; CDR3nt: TGTGCCTGGAGTAACAGGGGGGCCACTGAAGCTTTCTTT
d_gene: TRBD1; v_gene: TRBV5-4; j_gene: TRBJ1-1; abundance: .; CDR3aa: CASSFQGVMNTEAFF; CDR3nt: TGTGCCAGCAGCTTTCAGGGGGTGATGAACACTGAAGCTTTCTTT
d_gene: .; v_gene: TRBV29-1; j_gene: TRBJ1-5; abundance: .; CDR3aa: CSVEVFGRLQGSNQPQHF; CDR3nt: TGCAGCGTTGAGGTTTTTGGGCGTTTACAGGGTAGCAATCAGCCCCAGCATTTT
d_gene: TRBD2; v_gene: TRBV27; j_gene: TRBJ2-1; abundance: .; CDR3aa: CASSTTQTGLAVVNEQFF; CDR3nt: TGTGCCAGCAGTACAACCCAAACGGGACTAGCGGTAGTAAATGAGCAGTTCTTC
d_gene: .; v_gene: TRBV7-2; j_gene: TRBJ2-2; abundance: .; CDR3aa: CASSLLPGQNTGELFF; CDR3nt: TGTGCCAGCAGCTTATTACCAGGGCAGAACACCGGGGAGCTGTTTTTT
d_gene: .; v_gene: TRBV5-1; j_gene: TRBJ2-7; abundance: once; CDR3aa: CASSSGTTYEQYF; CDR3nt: TGCGCCAGCAGCTCCGGGACAACTTACGAGCAGTACTTC
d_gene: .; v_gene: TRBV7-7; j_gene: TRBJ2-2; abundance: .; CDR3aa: CASSFGGTTGELFF; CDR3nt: TGTGCTAGCAGCTTTGGAGGGACTACCGGGGAGCTGTTTTTT
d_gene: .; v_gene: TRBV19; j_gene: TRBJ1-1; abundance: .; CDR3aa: CASSPPVGGNTEAFF; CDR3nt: TGTGCCAGTAGTCCCCCGGTCGGGGGGAACACTGAAGCTTTCTTT
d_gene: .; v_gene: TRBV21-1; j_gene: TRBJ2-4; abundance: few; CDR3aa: CASSLIAGNKNIQYF; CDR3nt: TGTGCCAGCAGCCTGATAGCGGGAAACAAAAACATTCAGTACTTC
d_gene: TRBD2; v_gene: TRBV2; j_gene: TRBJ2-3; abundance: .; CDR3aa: CASSSLAGADTQYF; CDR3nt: TGTGCCAGCAGCTCTCTCGCGGGAGCCGATACGCAGTATTTT